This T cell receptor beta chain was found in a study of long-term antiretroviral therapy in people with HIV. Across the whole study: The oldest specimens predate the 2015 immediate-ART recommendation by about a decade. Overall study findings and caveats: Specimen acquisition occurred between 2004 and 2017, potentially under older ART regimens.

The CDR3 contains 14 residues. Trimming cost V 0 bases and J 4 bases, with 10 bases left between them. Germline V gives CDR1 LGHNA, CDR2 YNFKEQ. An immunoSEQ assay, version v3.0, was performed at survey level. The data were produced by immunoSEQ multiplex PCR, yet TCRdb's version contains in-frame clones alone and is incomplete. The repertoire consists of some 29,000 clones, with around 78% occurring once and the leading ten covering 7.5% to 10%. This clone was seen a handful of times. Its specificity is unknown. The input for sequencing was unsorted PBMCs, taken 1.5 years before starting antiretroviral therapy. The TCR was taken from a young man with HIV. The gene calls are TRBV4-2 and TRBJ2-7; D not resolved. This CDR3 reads CASSQEKGWYEQYF. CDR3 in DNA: TGTGCCAGCAGCCAAGAGAAGGGTTGGTACGAGCAGTACTTC.